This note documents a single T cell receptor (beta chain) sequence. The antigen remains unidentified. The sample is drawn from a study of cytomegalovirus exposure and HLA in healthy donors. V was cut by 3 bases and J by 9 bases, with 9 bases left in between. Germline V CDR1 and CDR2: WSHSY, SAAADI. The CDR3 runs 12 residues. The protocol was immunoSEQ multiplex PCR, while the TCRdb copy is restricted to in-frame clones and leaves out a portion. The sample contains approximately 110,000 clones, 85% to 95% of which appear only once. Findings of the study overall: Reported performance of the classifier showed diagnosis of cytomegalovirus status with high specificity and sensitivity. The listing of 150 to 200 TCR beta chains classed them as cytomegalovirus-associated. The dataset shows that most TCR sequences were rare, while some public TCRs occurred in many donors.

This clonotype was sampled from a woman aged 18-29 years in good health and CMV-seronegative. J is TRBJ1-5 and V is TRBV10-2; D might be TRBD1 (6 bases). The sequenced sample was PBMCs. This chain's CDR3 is CASSDVTGPQHF. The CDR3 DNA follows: TGCGCCAGCAGTGACGTGACAGGGCCCCAGCATTTT.